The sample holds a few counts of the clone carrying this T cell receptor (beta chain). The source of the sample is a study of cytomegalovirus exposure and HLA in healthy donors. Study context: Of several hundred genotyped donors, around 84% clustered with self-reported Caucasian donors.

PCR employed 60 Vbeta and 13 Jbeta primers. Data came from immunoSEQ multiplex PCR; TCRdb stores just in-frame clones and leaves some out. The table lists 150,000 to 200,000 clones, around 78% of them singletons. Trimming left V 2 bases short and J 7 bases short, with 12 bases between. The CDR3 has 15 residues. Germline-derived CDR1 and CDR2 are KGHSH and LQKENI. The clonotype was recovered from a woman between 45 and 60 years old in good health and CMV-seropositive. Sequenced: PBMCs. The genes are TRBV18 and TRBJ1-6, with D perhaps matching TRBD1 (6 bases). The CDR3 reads CASSPDRGGNSPLHF. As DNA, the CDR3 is TGTGCCAGCTCACCAGACCGAGGGGGAAATTCACCCCTCCACTTT.